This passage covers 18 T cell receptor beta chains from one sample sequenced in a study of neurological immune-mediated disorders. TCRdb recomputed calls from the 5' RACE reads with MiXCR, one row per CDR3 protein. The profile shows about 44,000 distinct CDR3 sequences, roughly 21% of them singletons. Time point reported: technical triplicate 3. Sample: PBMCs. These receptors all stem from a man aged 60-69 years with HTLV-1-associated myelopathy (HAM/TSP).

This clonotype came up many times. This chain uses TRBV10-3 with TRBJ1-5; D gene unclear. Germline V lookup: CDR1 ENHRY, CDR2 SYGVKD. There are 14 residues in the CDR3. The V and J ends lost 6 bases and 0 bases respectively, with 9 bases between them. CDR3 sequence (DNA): TGTGCCATCAGCCCCCAGGATAGCAATCAGCCCCAGCATTTT. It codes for CAISPQDSNQPQHF.

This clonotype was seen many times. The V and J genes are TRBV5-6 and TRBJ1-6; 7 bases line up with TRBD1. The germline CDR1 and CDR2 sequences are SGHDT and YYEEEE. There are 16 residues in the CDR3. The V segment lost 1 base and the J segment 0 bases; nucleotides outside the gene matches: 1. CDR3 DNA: TGTGCCAGCAGCTTGTCAGGGGGCTCCTATAATTCACCCCTCCACTTT. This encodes CASSLSGGSYNSPLHF.

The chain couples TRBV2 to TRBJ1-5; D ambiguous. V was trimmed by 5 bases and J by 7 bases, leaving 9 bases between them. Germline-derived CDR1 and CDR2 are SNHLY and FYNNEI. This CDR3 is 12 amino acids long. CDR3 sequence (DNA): TGTGCCAGCAGTAGGGATCGACAGCCCCAGCATTTT. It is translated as CASSRDRQPQHF.

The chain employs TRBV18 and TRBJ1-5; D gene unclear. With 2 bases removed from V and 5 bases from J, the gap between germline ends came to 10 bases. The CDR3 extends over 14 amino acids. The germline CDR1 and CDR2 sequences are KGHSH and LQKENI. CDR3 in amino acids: CASSPMGADQPQHF. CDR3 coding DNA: TGTGCCAGCTCACCAATGGGAGCGGATCAGCCCCAGCATTTT.

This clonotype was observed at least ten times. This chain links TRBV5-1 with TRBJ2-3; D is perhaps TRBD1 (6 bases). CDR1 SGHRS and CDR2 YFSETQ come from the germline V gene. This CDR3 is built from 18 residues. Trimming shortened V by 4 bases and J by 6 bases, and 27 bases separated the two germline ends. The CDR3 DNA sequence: TGCGCCAGCAGCCCTAGCAGGCCAGGGGCGTCTGTTCTGGATACGCAGTATTTT. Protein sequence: CASSPSRPGASVLDTQYF. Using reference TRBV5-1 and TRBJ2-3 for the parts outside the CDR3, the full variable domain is KAGVTQTPRYLIKTRGQQVTLSCSPISGHRSVSWYQQTPGQGLQFLFEYFSETQRNKGNFPGRFSGRQFSNSRSEMNVSTLELGDSALYLCASSPSRPGASVLDTQYFGPGTRLTVL.

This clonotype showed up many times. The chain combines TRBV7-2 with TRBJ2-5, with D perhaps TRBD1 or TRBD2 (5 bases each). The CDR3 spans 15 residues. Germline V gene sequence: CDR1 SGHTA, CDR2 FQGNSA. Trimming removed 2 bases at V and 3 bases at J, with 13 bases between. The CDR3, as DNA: TGTGCCAGCAGCTTACAGGGACGCGGTGAAGAGACCCAGTACTTC. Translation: CASSLQGRGEETQYF.

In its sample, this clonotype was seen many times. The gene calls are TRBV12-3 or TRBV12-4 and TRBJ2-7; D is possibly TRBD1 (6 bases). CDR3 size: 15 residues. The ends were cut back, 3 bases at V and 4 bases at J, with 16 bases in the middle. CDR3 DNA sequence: TGTGCCAGCAGTTTTGACGTGGGGGCTAAGTACGAGCAGTACTTC. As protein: CASSFDVGAKYEQYF.

Here the CDR3 DNA reads TGTGCCAGCAGCCTTCCGGGAGTCCAAGAGACCCAGTACTTC. It codes for CASSLPGVQETQYF. The chain links TRBV3-1 to TRBJ2-5; tentatively, D is TRBD2 (6 bases). Trimming removed 4 bases from V and 1 base from J, with 10 bases in between. The CDR3 covers 14 residues. Germline lookup yields CDR1 LGHDT and CDR2 YNNKEL (reference sequence).

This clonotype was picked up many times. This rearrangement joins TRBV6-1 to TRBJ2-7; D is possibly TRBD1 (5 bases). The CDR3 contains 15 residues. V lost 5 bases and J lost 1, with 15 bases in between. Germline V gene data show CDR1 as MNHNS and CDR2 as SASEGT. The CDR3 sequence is CASSYSPQGSYEQYF. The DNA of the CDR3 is TGTGCCAGCAGTTATTCCCCCCAGGGATCCTACGAGCAGTACTTC.

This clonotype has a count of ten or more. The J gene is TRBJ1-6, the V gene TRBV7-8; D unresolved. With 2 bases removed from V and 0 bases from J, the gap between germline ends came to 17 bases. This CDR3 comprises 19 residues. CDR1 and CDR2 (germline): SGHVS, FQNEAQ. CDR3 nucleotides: TGTGCCAGCAGCTTATCTCGGCCGCGGGAGAGCTCCTATAATTCACCCCTCCACTTT. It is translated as CASSLSRPRESSYNSPLHF. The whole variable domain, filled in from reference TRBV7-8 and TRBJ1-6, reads GAGVSQSPRYKVAKRGQDVALRCDPISGHVSLFWYQQALGQGPEFLTYFQNEAQLDKSGLPSDRFFAERPEGSVSTLKIQRTQQEDSAVYLCASSLSRPRESSYNSPLHFGNGTRLTVT.

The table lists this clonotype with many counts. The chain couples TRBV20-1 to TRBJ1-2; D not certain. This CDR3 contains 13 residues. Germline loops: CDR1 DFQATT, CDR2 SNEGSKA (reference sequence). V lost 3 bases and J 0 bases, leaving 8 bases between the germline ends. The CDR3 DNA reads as TGCAGTGCTAGTAAGACGACTAACTATGGCTACACCTTC. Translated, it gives CSASKTTNYGYTF.

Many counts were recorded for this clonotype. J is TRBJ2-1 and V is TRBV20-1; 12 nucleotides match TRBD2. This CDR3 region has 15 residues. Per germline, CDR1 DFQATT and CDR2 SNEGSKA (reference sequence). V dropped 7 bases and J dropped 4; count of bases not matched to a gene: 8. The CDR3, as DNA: TGCAGTGTTCCGCACGGGACTAGCGGGTACAATGAGCAGTTCTTC. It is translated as CSVPHGTSGYNEQFF.

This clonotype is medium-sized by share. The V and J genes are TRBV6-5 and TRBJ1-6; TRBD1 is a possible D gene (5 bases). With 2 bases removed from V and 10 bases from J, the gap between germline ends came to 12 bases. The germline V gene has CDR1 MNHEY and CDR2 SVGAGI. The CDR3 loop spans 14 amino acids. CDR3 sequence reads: CASSYGPGGSPLHF. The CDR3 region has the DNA TGTGCCAGCAGTTACGGGCCTGGGGGGTCACCCCTCCACTTT.

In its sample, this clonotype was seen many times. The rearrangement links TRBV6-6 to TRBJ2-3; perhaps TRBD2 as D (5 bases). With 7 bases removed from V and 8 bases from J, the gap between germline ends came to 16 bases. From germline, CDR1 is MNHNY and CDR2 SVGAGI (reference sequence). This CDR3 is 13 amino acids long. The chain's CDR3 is CASTPDPGSTQYF. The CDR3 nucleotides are TGTGCCAGCACCCCGGACCCGGGAAGTACGCAGTATTTT.

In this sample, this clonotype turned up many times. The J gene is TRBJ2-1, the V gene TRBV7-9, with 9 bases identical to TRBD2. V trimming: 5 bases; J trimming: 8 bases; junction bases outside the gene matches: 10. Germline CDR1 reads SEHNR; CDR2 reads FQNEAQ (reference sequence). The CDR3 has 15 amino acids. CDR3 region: CASSPGLATLHEQFF. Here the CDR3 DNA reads TGTGCCAGCAGCCCTGGACTAGCGACCCTGCATGAGCAGTTCTTC.

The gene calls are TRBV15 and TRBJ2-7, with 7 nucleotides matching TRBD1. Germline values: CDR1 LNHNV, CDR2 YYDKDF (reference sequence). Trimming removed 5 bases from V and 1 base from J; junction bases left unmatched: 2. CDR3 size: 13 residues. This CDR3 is CATSPGGSYEQYF. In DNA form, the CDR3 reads TGTGCCACCAGCCCAGGGGGTTCCTACGAGCAGTACTTC.

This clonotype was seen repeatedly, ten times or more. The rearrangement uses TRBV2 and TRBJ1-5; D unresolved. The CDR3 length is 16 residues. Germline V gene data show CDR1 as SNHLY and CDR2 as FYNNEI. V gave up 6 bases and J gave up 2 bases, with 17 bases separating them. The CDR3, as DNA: TGTGCCAGCAGCCCTCCGGCCCCGGCGGGCAATCAGCCCCAGCATTTT. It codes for CASSPPAPAGNQPQHF. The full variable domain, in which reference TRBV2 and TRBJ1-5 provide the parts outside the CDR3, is EPEVTQTPSHQVTQMGQEVILRCVPISNHLYFYWYRQILGQKVEFLVSFYNNEISEKSEIFDDQFSVERPDGSNFTLKIRSTKLEDSAMYFCASSPPAPAGNQPQHFGDGTRLSIL.

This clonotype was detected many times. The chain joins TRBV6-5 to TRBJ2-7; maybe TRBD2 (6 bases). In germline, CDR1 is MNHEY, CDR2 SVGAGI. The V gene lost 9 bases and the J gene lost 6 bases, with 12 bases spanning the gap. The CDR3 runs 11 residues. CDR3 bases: TGTGCCAGTGGGGGGTATGGCGAGCAGTACTTC. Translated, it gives CASGGYGEQYF.